The entry below describes one T cell receptor beta chain. This clonotype was counted ten times or more. The specificity of this receptor is unknown. The sample holds no much larger clone one base away, and base qualities are not on file. This sample is drawn from a study of neurological immune-mediated disorders (dated by TCRdb to 2018 to 2020). About the study as a whole: Of the roughly 35 multiple sclerosis patients, some 30 had relapsing-remitting MS and 3 had secondary progressive MS. Alongside PBMC samples, the set of 106 TCR-beta libraries contained longitudinal samples, technical triplicates, and paired CD4+ and CD8+ T-cell subsets that had been sorted. Of the approximately 70 subjects in the cohort, about 14 were HAM/TSP patients, roughly 34 were multiple sclerosis patients, and about 20 were healthy controls. Peripheral blood TCR-beta repertoires from HTLV-I-associated myelopathy (HAM/TSP) patients, multiple sclerosis patients and healthy controls were compared by UMI-based sequencing.

What the authors observed across the whole study: No clinical or MRI features were associated with the MS cluster, and the authors said that larger cohorts are needed. TCR clonal expansion was highest in HAM/TSP patients and lowest in MS patients, with MS patients falling below even healthy controls. Expanded clones from different subjects shared no identical CDR3 amino acid sequences, which suggests that TCR-beta repertoires were private in all groups. In a phylogenetic analysis, the repertoires of 18 out of 34 MS patients fell into a single cluster of related CDR3 sequences, pointing to a possible signature at the repertoire level.

For unsorted PBMC libraries, 2 million PBMCs were used after storage in RNAlater at -80 degrees C until RNA extraction. Multiple sclerosis patients were enrolled in a US clinical protocol evaluating disease progression by magnetic resonance imaging. PBMCs were separated from peripheral blood using Ficoll-Hypaque density gradient centrifugation and then cryopreserved in liquid nitrogen. cDNA was synthesized by template-switch 5'RACE using a primer carrying a 10-nucleotide random unique molecular identifier by which each TCR transcript was tagged. Each sequencing run produced over 160 million TCR-beta sequences covering 15-18 subjects. The RNeasy kit was used to extract total RNA. Using the KAPA Real-time Library Amplification kit, TCR-beta VDJ regions were amplified with primers for the TCR constant region and the 5'RACE anchor. A first PCR added sample indexes and Illumina adaptors, and a second PCR then raised library yield. The roughly 650 bp TCR product was size-selected on a 2% E-gel SizeSelection system after Ampure bead purification. Before pooling, library quality was assessed on a Bioanalyzer, concentration was determined with Qubit, and library quantification was performed with the Kapa Library Quantification kit. An Illumina HiSeq 2500 sequenced the libraries paired-end 2 x 150 bp. To increase sequence diversity, roughly 24-32% phiX was spiked into each library pool. On the authors' methods: The UMI-based MiGEC pipeline processed quality-filtered reads and removed over 80% of raw TCR sequences during error correction. IMGT germline references were used for alignment of VDJ genes, and clonotypes were defined by a unique CDR3 amino acid sequence together with V-J genes. Clonal expansion, Shannon diversity and CDR3 relatedness were evaluated with VDJtools (CalcPairwiseDistances, ClusterSamples), while phylogenetic trees were built in CLCbio workbench. Clones with at least 8 unique UMIs were defined as expanded, with this threshold being based on coefficient-of-variation modelling across technical triplicates. In TCRdb, the public reads were trimmed at Q25 with fastp and aligned with MiXCR, with productive beta chains retained. Entries are consolidated by CDR3 protein sequence, retaining the most common genes and DNA. TCRdb, not the authors, supplied the V and J calls. This sample has about 71,000 distinct CDR3 sequences in its table, and nearly 3.5% of those were observed once. The ten most abundant clones make up approximately 3.7% of the sample.

The sequenced sample consisted of PBMCs. This clonotype was obtained from a middle-aged man with multiple sclerosis.

CDR3 protein: CASSPVPWGNQPQHF. Read as DNA, the sequence is TGTGCCAGCAGCCCCGTACCCTGGGGCAATCAGCCCCAGCATTTT. Recombination joined TRBV5-5 with TRBJ1-5; the D gene lacks a confident call. CDR1 and CDR2 were assigned from the germline V gene (reference sequence) as SGHKS and YYEKEE. V is cut by 4 bases and J by 2 bases, and the space between the germline ends is 13 bases. The CDR3 runs 15 amino acids, cysteine and phenylalanine included. Just the 45-base CDR3 DNA is kept, in frame starting at base 1.